This TCR beta chain was identified in a study of shared clonotypes between healthy human individuals. Repertoires were generated with immunoSEQ multiplex PCR, while TCRdb's copy carries only in-frame clones and drops some. The sample consists of some 1.4 million clones, about 96% of them appearing once. The CDR3 has 15 amino acids. The ends were cut back, 4 bases at V and 6 bases at J, with 17 bases in the middle. The germline gives CDR1 SGHNT, CDR2 YYREEE (reference sequence). The specimen sequenced was naive CD4+ T cells sorted from blood. Subset specified: CD45RA+ positively selected. The rearrangement joins TRBV5-4 to TRBJ2-1; maybe TRBD1 (7 bases). The TCR originated in a man aged 25-45 years in good health. The CDR3, as DNA: TGTGCCAGCAGCCGACGACAGGGAGGTGGCAATGAGCAGTTCTTC. It specifies CASSRRQGGGNEQFF.